This T cell receptor (beta chain) was obtained from a study of ipilimumab plus nivolumab after autologous stem cell transplantation. Starting 14 to 28 days after autologous transplant, ipilimumab 1 mg/kg was given. Germline CDR1 is SNHLY and CDR2 is FYNNEI. V dropped 1 base and J dropped 0 bases, with 9 bases sitting between them. The CDR3 length is 15 residues. Assay used: immunoSEQ multiplex PCR; TCRdb lists only in-frame clones, some missing. Of fewer than 85,000 clones listed, 75% to 85% are singletons. The sequenced sample was PBMCs, obtained in a trial of ipilimumab plus nivolumab as post-transplant consolidation. The J gene is TRBJ2-5, the V gene TRBV2, with D perhaps matching TRBD2 (6 bases). This TCR was recovered from a male donor with diffuse large B-cell lymphoma. The CDR3 region is CASSEDGGDQETQYF. CDR3 DNA sequence: TGTGCCAGCAGTGAAGACGGGGGAGACCAAGAGACCCAGTACTTC.